This TCR beta chain derives from a study of blood T cell repertoires in COVID-19 (dated by TCRdb to about 2020). Context from the whole study: Samples from collaborators originated in the United States, Italy and Spain and spanned both the acute and convalescent phases of COVID-19. Where available, HLA class I and class II types were obtained from metadata supplied by the sample provider rather than from assay-based typing. The samples were drawn from two sources: the first 160 participants of the ongoing ImmuneRACE study, and fewer than 1,500 subjects contributed by 6 global collaborators. A de-identified subject ID, COVID-19 status, age in years and sex were almost always included in the sample metadata. Deeply sampled blood TCRbeta repertoires from subjects exposed to, actively infected with, or recovered from COVID-19 were included in the dataset. The prospective study material was composed of cDNA or gDNA derived from T cells, B-cell-depleted T cells, or PBMCs. The repertoires were released in a freely available public database intended as a resource for research on the immune response to SARS-CoV-2.

To note about this clone: Its antigen specificity is not known. One base away there is no much larger clone; base qualities are not given.

Points the paper makes about the study in general: Clinical and demographic metadata were provided uncurated, with the amount varying by source and participant.

Each collaborating institution followed its own protocols to collect whole blood in K2EDTA tubes. For TCRbeta analysis, collaborators shipped samples in one of three forms: frozen whole blood, isolated PBMCs, or DNA extracted from either of those sample types. TCRbeta CDR3 regions were amplified from genomic DNA using the immunoSEQ Assay, a bias-controlled multiplex PCR. Turning to the authors' computational methods: The number of nucleated cells in each sample was estimated from the amplification of reference gene primers within the assay. To quantify the absolute abundance of each unique TCRbeta CDR3 rearrangement, sequence reads were collapsed and filtered. Productive Simpson clonality was computed per sample as the square root of Simpson's diversity index over productive rearrangements. TCRdb carries this immuneACCESS record with in-frame sequences only. Its versions omit some clonotypes, under half of them owing to an unresolved V gene in the studies checked, with the rest unexplained. V and J calls and clone size come straight from that table; D and trimming were deduced from the DNA. The sample table holds roughly 160,000 clones, of which roughly nine tenths were seen once. More than 25% of the sample is held by the ten biggest clonotypes.

Sequencing was performed on peripheral blood. The sequence was collected from a man aged 55 to 70 with acute or convalescent COVID-19.

The CDR3 has the sequence CASSPGQEHYGYTF. The DNA reads TGCGCCAGCAGCCCCGGACAGGAACACTATGGCTACACCTTC. The rearranged chain carries TRBV5-1 and TRBJ1-2; 7 of the junction bases match TRBD1. From the germline V gene, CDR1 is SGHRS and CDR2 is YFSETQ. There are 14 amino acids in the CDR3, from cysteine to phenylalanine inclusive. Just CDR3 DNA is preserved here, 42 bases in frame from base 1. V is trimmed back by 4 bases and J by 3 bases, and the junction contains 6 bases that no gene match accounts for.